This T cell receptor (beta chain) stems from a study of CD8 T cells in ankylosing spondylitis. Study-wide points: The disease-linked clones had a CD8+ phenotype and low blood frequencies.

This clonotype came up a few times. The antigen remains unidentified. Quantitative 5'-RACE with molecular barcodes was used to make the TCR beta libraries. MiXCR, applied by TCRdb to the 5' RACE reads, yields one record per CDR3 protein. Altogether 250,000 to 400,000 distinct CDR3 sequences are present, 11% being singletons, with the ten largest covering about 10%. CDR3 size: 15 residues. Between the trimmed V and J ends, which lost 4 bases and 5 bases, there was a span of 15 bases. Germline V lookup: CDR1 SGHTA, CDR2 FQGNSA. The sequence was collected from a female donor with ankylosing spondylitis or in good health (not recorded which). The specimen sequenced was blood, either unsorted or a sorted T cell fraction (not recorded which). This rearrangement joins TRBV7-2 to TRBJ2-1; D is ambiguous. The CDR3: CASSSTQLRHNEQFF. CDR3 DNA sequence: TGTGCCAGCAGCTCAACTCAATTACGGCACAATGAGCAGTTCTTC.